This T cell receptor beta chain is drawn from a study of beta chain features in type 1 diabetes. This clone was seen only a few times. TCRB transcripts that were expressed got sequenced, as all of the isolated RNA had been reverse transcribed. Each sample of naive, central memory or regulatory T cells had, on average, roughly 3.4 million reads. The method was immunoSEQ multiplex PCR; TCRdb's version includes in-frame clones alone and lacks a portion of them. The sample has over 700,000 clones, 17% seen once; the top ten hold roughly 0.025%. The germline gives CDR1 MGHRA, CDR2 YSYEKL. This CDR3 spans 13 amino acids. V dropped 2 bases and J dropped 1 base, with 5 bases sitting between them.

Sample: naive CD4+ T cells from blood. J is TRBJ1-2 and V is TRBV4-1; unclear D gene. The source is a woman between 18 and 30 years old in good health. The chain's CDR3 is CASSQRDNYGYTF. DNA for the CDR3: TGCGCCAGCAGCCAAAGAGATAACTATGGCTACACCTTC.